Described below is a single T cell receptor (beta chain) sequence and its context. Its recognized antigen is unknown. Per-nucleotide qualities are absent, and no much larger clonotype sits a single base away. The cohort was made up of several hundred healthy bone marrow donors. Cohort members were all nominally healthy when sampled, although unrecorded immune exposures were likely present. The donor tested CMV seropositive and was one of the 289 seropositive cohort members. Every donor gave a peripheral blood sample, and the peripheral blood mononuclear cells from that sample were used for TCR beta sequencing. The Qiagen DNeasy Blood Extraction Kit was used to extract genomic DNA from the blood cell samples. Libraries were prepared through the immunoSEQ multiplex PCR assay. For the multiplex PCR, a mixture combining 60 forward primers for TCR Vbeta segments and 13 reverse primers for TCR Jbeta segments was used. The CDR3 region of rearranged TCR beta genes was amplified from genomic DNA with a multiplex PCR assay. On the Illumina HiSeq System, the amplified TCR beta libraries were sequenced as 87-base-pair reads. Per the authors' processing: Across the 600 to 700 repertoires, a later analysis counted 80 million or so unique TCR beta chains, roughly 11 million of which were shared by at least two donors. Raw reads were error-corrected and collapsed into unique sequences with a nearest-neighbor algorithm that merged closely related sequences to remove PCR and sequencing errors. CDR3 sequences were aligned to IMGT reference sequences to assign V, D and J gene segments. Each retained sequence needed at least a six-nucleotide match to both a V gene segment and a J gene segment. A rearrangement counted as productive if the CDR3 had no stop codons and remained in frame with V and J, and every other rearrangement counted as non-productive. Following IMGT convention, CDR3 was defined as the stretch from the second conserved V-encoded cysteine to the conserved J-encoded phenylalanine. The earlier analysis of about 530 of the donors excluded any sequence lacking an unambiguous match to a single V gene segment. An earlier analysis of under 750 of the donors called V segments functional above 56.7% productive rearrangements and segregating when the between-donor standard deviation exceeded 5%. A statistical classification framework was built to diagnose cytomegalovirus status from the catalog of TCR beta chain sequences. In a later analysis, TCR nucleotide sequences were compared against IMGT/GENE-DB human TR gene sequences so that V and J genes could be assigned. Using the TCRdist pipeline, a later analysis assigned CDR3 sequences along with most-parsimonious VDJ recombination scenarios. In a later analysis, each TCR beta chain was defined by its CDR3 amino acid sequence together with its V-gene family, and reads without a unique V-gene family were excluded. To address suspected cross-contamination and a sequencing artifact, a later analysis removed 592 highly shared, low-generation-probability nucleotide sequences. In a later analysis, a clonal expansion index was calculated for each public chain from normalized within-repertoire ranks of inferred template counts. A later analysis computed generation probabilities with a VDJ recombination model fitted to out-of-frame rearrangements, and checked the results against IGoR. In a later analysis, hypergeometric tests were used to score TCR-TCR, TCR-HLA and TCR-CMV co-occurrence, with a repertoire-size bias correction applied to TCR pairs. A later analysis estimated false discovery rates by permuting HLA or CMV assignments 20 times. In a later analysis, co-occurring TCRs were grouped with DBSCAN, and TCRdist sequence similarity was added when clustering was performed within HLA-allele-positive subsets. Co-occurrence clustering excluded repertoires with fewer than 30,000 or more than 120,000 public chains, plus five with anomalous nucleotide sharing. Imported from immuneACCESS, the table was reduced by TCRdb to in-frame sequences with V and J called. These copies leave out some clones; in studies compared against another copy, an unresolved V gene accounts for under half, and the cause of the remainder is not known. D and trimming come from the DNA, and the V and J calls and clone size come from that table. The sample profile shows approximately 130,000 clones; approximately 85% of them were found once. The top ten hold under 7.5% of the sample.

This entry comes from a study of cytomegalovirus exposure and HLA in healthy donors (dated by TCRdb to between 2016 and 2019). Study-wide context: An earlier analysis of some 550 of the donors reported 250 to 350 Gb of sequence data and some 120 million unique TCR beta sequences from about 179 million T cells. Alongside the repertoire data, information on donor age, sex, ethnicity and CMV serostatus was compiled. Genome-wide SNP genotypes for about three fifths of the roughly 670 donors were used in a later genetic analysis, which treated that subset as a discovery cohort. HLA typing covered class I and class II loci at four-digit resolution. To decide whether each TCR beta V gene segment behaved as functional or pseudogenic, an earlier analysis of some 600 of the donors relied on high-throughput TCR beta sequencing. Using immunosequencing, the study profiled T cell repertoires from about 650 subjects and related those repertoires to cytomegalovirus serostatus. Across approximately 400 genotyped donors of the cohort, an average of roughly 200,000 unique TCR beta nucleotide sequences per donor were sequenced, and 15% to 20% of those sequences were non-productive. Along with the approximately 700-subject first cohort, a separate validation cohort of over a hundred different subjects was used. Among the approximately 400 genotyped donors, about 83% belonged to the genetic ancestry cluster associated with self-reported Caucasian donors. To study patterns of TCR occurrence, a later analysis re-analyzed previously published TCR beta repertoires from several hundred donors and added high-resolution HLA genotyping. The study was designed to test whether signatures of past pathogen exposure could be identified by cataloging public T cell receptors. Rather than using new phenotypic data, the later analysis identified candidate immune exposures from TCR beta sequences and from how often those sequences occurred across donors. High-throughput TCR immunosequencing, statistical association of individual TCRs with disease status, and machine learning were combined to predict cytomegalovirus infection status. Typing coverage varied by locus: about 629-630 donors for A, B, C, DRB1 and DQB1; approximately 560 for DQA1; over 600 for DPA1; under 490 for DPB1. Four to six DR-DQ haplotypes were handled as single units for association and clustering, since linkage in the cohort was strong. An early release covering 550 to 700 HLA-typed donors comprised roughly 300 gigabases of sequencing data and 85 million to 100 million unique TCR sequences. All discovery cohort repertoires had been generated using a single sequencing platform. General conclusions and limits of the study: A later genetic analysis associated a missense DCLRE1C variant with V-gene and J-gene trimming of TCR beta chains, and an independent cohort replicated the association. The authors suggested that the approach could potentially be generalized to other disease states and immunological phenotypes. Cytomegalovirus status was reported to be diagnosed by the classifier with high specificity and sensitivity in both the original and validation cohorts. The 87-base-pair reads could not distinguish some IMGT-functional V segments, including TRBV6-2 and TRBV6-3, so those segments were excluded. According to a later analysis, most CMV-associated TCR beta chains appeared to be HLA-restricted, and the HLA associations seemed to be driven largely by CMV exposure. Compared with the approximately 670-donor mean, donors in an Asian-associated ancestry cluster had fewer N-insertions in productive TCRs, according to a later genetic analysis. In a later analysis, several top co-occurrence clusters were reported to appear linked to parvovirus B19, influenza, CMV and Epstein-Barr virus. The study listed around 160 TCR beta chains as associated with cytomegalovirus. A later analysis found that HLA-associated TCR beta chains were more clonally expanded and had lower generation probabilities than equally common non-associated chains. Because counts were too low, fewer than 20 rarely observed V segments, including chromosome 9 orphons, were excluded from the earlier analysis of around 590 of the donors. A cluster of highly shared sequence variants was judged likely to be a technical artifact of the sequencing pipeline. Linkage disequilibrium might explain the correlated functional status among segregating V segments, but an unknown experimental factor could not be ruled out. When HLA alleles, especially DR and DQ, strongly co-occurred, TCR associations were difficult to assign to individual alleles. A further reported finding was that TCR beta sequences accurately predicted the HLA-A and HLA-B alleles for most subjects in the first cohort. HLA typing was unavailable for some donors at each locus, so association tests used only the typed subset. A few of the identified cytomegalovirus-associated TCR beta chains were confirmed in vitro to be specific for cytomegalovirus antigens. While some public TCRs were present in many individuals, most TCR sequences turned up only very rarely across donors. At a false discovery rate of 0.05, a later analysis linked 16,951 TCR beta sequences to specific HLA alleles. In this cohort, only TCR beta chains were sequenced, and detectable features were limited by the absence of alpha or paired-chain data. The only immune exposure information available for the cohort was CMV serostatus. The presence/absence analyses assumed that sequencing depth was roughly uniform across donors, and that assumption may not be true. According to a later analysis, TCR association rates differed among HLA loci, with DRB1 alleles showing the most associated TCRs and HLA-C alleles showing the fewest. In an earlier analysis of about 540 of the donors, most TCR beta V segments were observed in productive rearrangements about 87% or about 30% of the time, broadly matching IMGT annotations.

Trimming removed 3 bases from V and 1 base from J, leaving 7 bases between the germline ends. There are 15 amino acids in the CDR3, from cysteine to phenylalanine inclusive. Left in the record is the CDR3 DNA by itself, 45 bases read in frame from the first base. Looking up the germline V gene (reference sequence) yields CDR1 MNHEY and CDR2 SMNVEV. The origin of this receptor is a woman aged 25 to 45 in good health and CMV-seropositive. The chain links TRBV27 with TRBJ2-6; TRBD1 is a weak D gene call, 5 bases matching. Sequencing was carried out using PBMCs. Here is the DNA: TGTGCCAGCAGTTTCGACAGTTCTGGGGCCAACGTCCTGACTTTC. Protein translation: CASSFDSSGANVLTF.